A single sample gave rise to the 22 T cell receptor beta chains below, sequenced in a study of blood T cell repertoires in COVID-19. Here immunoSEQ multiplex PCR was the method, and the copy in TCRdb shows in-frame clones only, minus some. The sample consists of 300,000 to 400,000 clones, roughly 90% of them appearing once. The sample comprised peripheral blood. The receptors were gathered from a woman under 40 with COVID-19, enrolled during active disease.

V is TRBV19 and J is TRBJ2-7; 10 bases match TRBD2. Germline CDR1 reads LNHDA; CDR2 reads SQIVND (reference sequence). The CDR3 runs 16 residues. The V and J ends lost 4 bases and 2 bases, in that order; junction bases with no gene match: 8. This CDR3 is CASSNEREGPPYEQYF. CDR3 DNA sequence: TGTGCCAGTAGTAACGAGCGGGAGGGCCCCCCCTACGAGCAGTACTTC.

This clone has a single count. The chain uses TRBV7-8 and TRBJ2-7; D may be TRBD2 (5 bases). The CDR3 length is 15 residues. V lost 2 bases and J lost 1, with 12 bases in between. CDR1 SGHVS and CDR2 FQNEAQ come from the germline V gene. CDR3 in amino acids: CASSLSLAQSYEQYF. Written as DNA, the CDR3 is TGTGCCAGCAGCTTAAGCCTAGCCCAGTCCTACGAGCAGTACTTC. The full variable domain, completed using reference TRBV7-8 and TRBJ2-7, is GAGVSQSPRYKVAKRGQDVALRCDPISGHVSLFWYQQALGQGPEFLTYFQNEAQLDKSGLPSDRFFAERPEGSVSTLKIQRTQQEDSAVYLCASSLSLAQSYEQYFGPGTRLTVT.

For the CDR3, the DNA is TGTGCCTGGGAAATAGCGGGTCGGGAGACCCAGTACTTC. Translation: CAWEIAGRETQYF. The chain uses TRBV30 and TRBJ2-5; 7 nucleotides align to TRBD2. This CDR3 has 13 amino acids. V gave up 5 bases and J gave up 5 bases; unmatched junction bases: 8. Germline CDR1 and CDR2: GTSNPN and SVGIG (reference sequence). The whole variable domain, remainder taken from reference TRBV30 and TRBJ2-5, is SQTIHQWPATLVQPVGSPLSLECTVEGTSNPNLYWYRQAAGRGLQLLFYSVGIGQISSEVPQNLSASRPQDRQFILSSKKLLLSDSGFYLCAWEIAGRETQYFGPGTRLLVL.

The chain employs TRBV15 and TRBJ2-7, with TRBD2 identical over 10 bases. The CDR3 is 15 amino acids. Germline V gene data show CDR1 as LNHNV and CDR2 as YYDKDF (reference sequence). V shed 2 bases, J shed 4 bases, and the junction held 5 bases outside the gene matches. DNA for the CDR3: TGTGCCACCAGCAGACTAGCGGGAGAATCTTACGAGCAGTACTTC. The encoded protein is CATSRLAGESYEQYF.

This sequence joins TRBV19 and TRBJ1-1; a weak D match, TRBD1 (5 bases). Germline V CDR1 and CDR2: LNHDA, SQIVND (reference sequence). The CDR3 has 14 amino acids. The V and J ends lost 5 bases and 4 bases respectively, with 14 bases between them. DNA of the CDR3: TGTGCCAGTAGTCCTCAGACAGAACTCACTGAAGCTTTCTTT. Amino acid sequence: CASSPQTELTEAFF.

The CDR3 sequence is CASSESGSSYNEQFF. DNA for the CDR3: TGTGCCAGCAGCGAAAGCGGGAGCTCCTACAATGAGCAGTTCTTC. The chain employs TRBV7-9 and TRBJ2-1, with TRBD2 matching over 8 bases. J gave up 0 bases and V 5 bases, and 3 bases lay outside the gene matches. Germline V gene sequence: CDR1 SEHNR, CDR2 FQNEAQ (reference sequence). The CDR3 is 15 amino acids.

The chain has TRBV24-1 and TRBJ2-1; TRBD2 matches 8 bases. Germline lookup yields CDR1 KGHDR and CDR2 SFDVKD. The length of the CDR3 is 16 residues. The V gene end was trimmed by 5 bases and the J gene end by 12 bases; junction bases not matched to a gene: 17. The CDR3 DNA is TGTGCCACCAGTGCTACGGGAGGGACCCCACCTAAGGGGCAGTTCTTC. Translation: CATSATGGTPPKGQFF.

The genes are TRBV19 and TRBJ2-5, with D possibly TRBD2 on 6 matching bases. The CDR3 has 15 residues. The V gene's germline CDR1 is LNHDA and CDR2 SQIVND (reference sequence). Trimming cost V 5 bases and J 1 base, with 14 bases left between them. CDR3: CASSSTGLTQETQYF. The CDR3 DNA sequence: TGTGCCAGTAGTTCTACGGGACTGACCCAAGAGACCCAGTACTTC.

The J gene is TRBJ1-2, the V gene TRBV7-3; D is perhaps TRBD1 (5 bases). Deletions cut 5 bases from V and 5 bases from J, with 12 bases between. This CDR3 contains 13 residues. Germline values: CDR1 SGHTA, CDR2 FQGTGA. The chain's CDR3 is CASSAAGGYGYTF. CDR3 DNA: TGTGCCAGCAGCGCCGCCGGGGGGTATGGCTACACCTTC.

The chain links TRBV6-6 to TRBJ1-1; D remains ambiguous. The CDR3 is 14 residues long. V was clipped by 5 bases and J by 0 bases, with 10 bases between them. In germline, CDR1 is MNHNY, CDR2 SVGAGI (reference sequence). The CDR3 bases are TGTGCCAGCAGTGCGTTGGAGGTGAACACTGAAGCTTTCTTT. Its translation: CASSALEVNTEAFF.

This clone was counted once. J is TRBJ1-1 and V is TRBV6-5; D is unresolved. CDR1 is MNHEY and CDR2 is SVGAGI in the germline V gene. V lost 8 bases to trimming and J lost 3 bases, with 16 bases between them. The CDR3 contains 14 residues. The CDR3 DNA reads as TGTGCCAGCGGGCAGGTCGATATCGACACTGAAGCTTTCTTT. It is translated as CASGQVDIDTEAFF.

The rearrangement joins TRBV5-1 to TRBJ1-1; 9 nucleotides align to TRBD1. The CDR3 sequence is 17 residues long. V trimming: 4 bases; J trimming: 5 bases; junction bases outside the gene matches: 15. Germline V gene sequence: CDR1 SGHRS, CDR2 YFSETQ. The CDR3 DNA sequence: TGCGCCAGCAGCCCCGGCGACCAATGGACAGGGGCTACTGAAGCTTTCTTT. Protein product: CASSPGDQWTGATEAFF.

This chain uses TRBV18 with TRBJ2-7, with TRBD2 as a possible D gene (7 bases). Between the trimmed V and J ends, which lost 4 bases and 7 bases, there was a span of 11 bases. Germline V lookup: CDR1 KGHSH, CDR2 LQKENI. The CDR3 consists of 12 residues. The CDR3 reads CASSRGGLEQYF. The CDR3 DNA is TGTGCCAGCTCACGCGGGGGCTTGGAGCAGTACTTC.

With regard to this clone: Additional DNA sequences in this sample encode the identical CDR3. The V call is TRBV3-1 (or the pseudogene TRBV3-2), the J call TRBJ1-4; D is perhaps TRBD1 (5 bases). Germline V lookup: CDR1 LGHDT, CDR2 YNNKEL (reference sequence). CDR3 length: 15 amino acids. The V and J ends lost 3 bases and 3 bases respectively, with 11 bases between them. Here the CDR3 reads CASSHRGGANEKLFF. Written as DNA, the CDR3 is TGTGCCAGCAGCCACCGCGGGGGAGCTAATGAAAAACTGTTTTTT.

This clone was seen once. The chain employs TRBV5-1 and TRBJ1-4; the match to TRBD1 covers 8 bases. Looked up from germline, CDR1 is SGHRS and CDR2 is YFSETQ. Losses at the gene ends were 4 bases for V and 4 bases for J; bases not matched to a gene: 6. The CDR3 covers 15 residues. CDR3 DNA: TGCGCCAGCAGCGAAACAGGGGGAGGTAATGAAAAACTGTTTTTT. It is translated as CASSETGGGNEKLFF.

The J gene is TRBJ2-2, the V gene TRBV5-4; D ambiguous. From germline, CDR1 is SGHNT and CDR2 YYREEE (reference sequence). This CDR3 comprises 16 residues. V lost 0 bases, J lost 0 bases, and 9 bases lay in between. CDR3 loop: CASSLVGGANTGELFF. The CDR3 coding sequence is TGTGCCAGCAGCTTGGTCGGCGGAGCGAACACCGGGGAGCTGTTTTTT.

The chain joins TRBV5-6 to TRBJ1-3; unclear D gene. The CDR3 loop spans 16 amino acids. V lost 1 base and J lost 0, with 11 bases in between. The germline V gene encodes CDR1 SGHDT and CDR2 YYEEEE. The CDR3 coding sequence is TGTGCCAGCAGCTTGACGGTACTCGGCTCTGGAAACACCATATATTTT. Its translation: CASSLTVLGSGNTIYF.

The V and J genes are TRBV29-1 and TRBJ1-5; no firm D call. From germline, CDR1 is SQVTM and CDR2 ANQGSEA. Trimming pared 6 bases from V and 0 bases from J, leaving 9 bases between. The CDR3 is 13 residues long. CDR3 in DNA: TGCAGCGTCCAGAAAAATAGCAATCAGCCCCAGCATTTT. It encodes CSVQKNSNQPQHF.

The chain links TRBV28 to TRBJ2-7, with D perhaps TRBD1 (6 bases). The V gene lost 2 bases and the J gene lost 0 bases, with 14 bases spanning the gap. The CDR3 runs 16 residues. Germline values: CDR1 MDHEN, CDR2 SYDVKM. The CDR3 sequence is CASSLGGGGISYEQYF. The CDR3 DNA follows: TGTGCCAGCAGTTTAGGTGGGGGCGGAATCTCCTACGAGCAGTACTTC.

This clone was detected once. This sequence joins TRBV18 and TRBJ1-1; 9 nucleotides match TRBD1. The germline CDR1 and CDR2 sequences are KGHSH and LQKENI. The CDR3 runs 14 residues. J was trimmed by 6 bases and V by 3 bases; bases with no gene match: 5. The CDR3 here is CASSPGTGRAEAFF. In DNA, the CDR3 is TGTGCCAGCTCACCGGGGACAGGGCGCGCTGAAGCTTTCTTT.

This clone was found once. J is TRBJ1-6 and V is TRBV6-6, with 8 bases lining up with TRBD1. The length of the CDR3 is 13 residues. CDR1 MNHNY and CDR2 SVGAGI come from the germline V gene (reference sequence). The J segment lost 7 bases and the V segment lost 7 bases, leaving 3 bases of the junction unmatched. CDR3 DNA sequence: TGTGCCAGCAATGACAGGGGAAATTCACCCCTCCACTTT. It encodes CASNDRGNSPLHF.

This chain links TRBV18 with TRBJ1-1, with D possibly matching TRBD1 (5 bases). Germline CDR1 reads KGHSH; CDR2 reads LQKENI. The V and J ends lost 6 bases and 1 base respectively, with 12 bases between them. CDR3 length: 14 amino acids. The CDR3 nucleotides read TGTGCCAGCTCGGACGCGCAGGGGAACACTGAAGCTTTCTTT. Its protein is CASSDAQGNTEAFF.